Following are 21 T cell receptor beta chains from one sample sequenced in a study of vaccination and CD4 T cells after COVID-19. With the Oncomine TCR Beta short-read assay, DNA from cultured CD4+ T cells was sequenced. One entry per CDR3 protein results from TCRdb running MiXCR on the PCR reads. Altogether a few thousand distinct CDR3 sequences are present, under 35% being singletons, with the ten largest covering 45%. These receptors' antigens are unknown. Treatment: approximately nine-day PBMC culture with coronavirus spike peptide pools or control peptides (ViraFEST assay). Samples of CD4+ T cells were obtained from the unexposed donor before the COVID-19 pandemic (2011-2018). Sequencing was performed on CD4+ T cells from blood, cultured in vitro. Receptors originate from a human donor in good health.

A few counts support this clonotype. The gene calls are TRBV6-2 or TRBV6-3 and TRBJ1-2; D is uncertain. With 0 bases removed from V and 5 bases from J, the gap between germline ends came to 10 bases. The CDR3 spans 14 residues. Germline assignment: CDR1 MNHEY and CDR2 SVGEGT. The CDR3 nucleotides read TGTGCCAGCAGTTACTCGGAGAGCGGGTATGGCTACACCTTC. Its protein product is CASSYSESGYGYTF.

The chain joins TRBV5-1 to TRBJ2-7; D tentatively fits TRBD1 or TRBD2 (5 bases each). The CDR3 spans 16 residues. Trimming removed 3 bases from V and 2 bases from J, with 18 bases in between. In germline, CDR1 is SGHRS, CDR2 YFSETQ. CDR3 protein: CASSSKADTAAYEQYF. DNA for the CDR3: TGCGCCAGCAGCTCGAAAGCGGACACTGCCGCCTACGAGCAGTACTTC.

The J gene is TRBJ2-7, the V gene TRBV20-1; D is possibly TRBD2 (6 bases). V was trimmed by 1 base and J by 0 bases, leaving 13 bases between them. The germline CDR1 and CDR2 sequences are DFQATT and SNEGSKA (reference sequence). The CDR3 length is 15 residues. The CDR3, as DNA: TGCAGTGCTAGAGGCCGGGGCGGGGACTCCTACGAGCAGTACTTC. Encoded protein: CSARGRGGDSYEQYF.

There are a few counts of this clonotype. CDR3 in amino acids: CAISEFLQGGEQYF. The CDR3 coding sequence is TGTGCCATCAGTGAGTTTCTACAGGGGGGAGAGCAGTACTTC. J is TRBJ2-7 and V is TRBV10-3; 8 positions match TRBD1. The CDR3 runs to 14 residues. In germline, CDR1 is ENHRY, CDR2 SYGVKD. J gave up 7 bases and V 1 base, and 6 bases lay outside the gene matches.

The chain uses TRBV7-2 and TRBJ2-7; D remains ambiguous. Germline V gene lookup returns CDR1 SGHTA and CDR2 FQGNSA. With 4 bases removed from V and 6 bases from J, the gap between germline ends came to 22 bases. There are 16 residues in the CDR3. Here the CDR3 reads CASSWDSASEVGEQYF. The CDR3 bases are TGTGCCAGCAGCTGGGATTCGGCGAGCGAGGTGGGCGAGCAGTACTTC.

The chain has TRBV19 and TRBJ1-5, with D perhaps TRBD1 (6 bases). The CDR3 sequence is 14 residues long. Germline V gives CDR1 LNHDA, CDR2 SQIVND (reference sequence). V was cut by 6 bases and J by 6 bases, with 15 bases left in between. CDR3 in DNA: TGTGCCAGTAGAGGGTCGGGGGCGGGTCAGCCCCAGCATTTT. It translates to CASRGSGAGQPQHF.

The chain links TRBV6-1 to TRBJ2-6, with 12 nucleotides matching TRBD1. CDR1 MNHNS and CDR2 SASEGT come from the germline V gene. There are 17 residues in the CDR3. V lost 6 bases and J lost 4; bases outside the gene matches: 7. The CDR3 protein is CASRNPGQGAGANVLTF. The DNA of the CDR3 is TGTGCCAGCAGGAATCCGGGACAGGGGGCCGGGGCCAACGTCCTGACTTTC.

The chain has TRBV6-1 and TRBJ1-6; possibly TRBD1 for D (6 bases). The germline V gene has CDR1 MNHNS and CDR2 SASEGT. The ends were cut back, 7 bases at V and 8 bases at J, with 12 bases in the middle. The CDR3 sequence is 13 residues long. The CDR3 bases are TGTGCCAGCACTCCCAGGGGTCATTCACCCCTCCACTTT. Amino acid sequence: CASTPRGHSPLHF.

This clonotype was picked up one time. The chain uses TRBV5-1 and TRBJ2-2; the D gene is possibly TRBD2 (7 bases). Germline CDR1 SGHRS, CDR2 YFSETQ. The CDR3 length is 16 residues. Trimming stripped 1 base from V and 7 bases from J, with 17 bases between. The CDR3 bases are TGCGCCAGCAGCTTGACTAGCGTGGCAGGGGACGGGGAGCTGTTTTTT. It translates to CASSLTSVAGDGELFF.

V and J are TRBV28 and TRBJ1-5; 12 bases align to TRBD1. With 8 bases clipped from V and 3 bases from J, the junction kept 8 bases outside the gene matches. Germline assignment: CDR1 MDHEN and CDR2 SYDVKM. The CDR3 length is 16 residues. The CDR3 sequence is CASWDRGPYTNQPQHF. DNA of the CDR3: TGTGCCAGCTGGGACAGGGGGCCTTACACCAATCAGCCCCAGCATTTT.

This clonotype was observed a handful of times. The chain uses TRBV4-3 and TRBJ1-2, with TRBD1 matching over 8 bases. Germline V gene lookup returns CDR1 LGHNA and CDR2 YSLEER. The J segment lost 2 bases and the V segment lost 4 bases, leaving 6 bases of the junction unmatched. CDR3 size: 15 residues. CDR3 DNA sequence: TGCGCCAGCAGCCGGGACAGGTATGGAAACTATGGCTACACCTTC. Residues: CASSRDRYGNYGYTF.

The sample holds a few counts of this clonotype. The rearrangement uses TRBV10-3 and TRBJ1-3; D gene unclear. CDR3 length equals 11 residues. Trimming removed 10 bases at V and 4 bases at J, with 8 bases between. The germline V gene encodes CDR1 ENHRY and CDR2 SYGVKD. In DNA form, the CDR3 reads TGTGCCAACGGGTCGGGAAACACCATATATTTT. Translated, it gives CANGSGNTIYF.

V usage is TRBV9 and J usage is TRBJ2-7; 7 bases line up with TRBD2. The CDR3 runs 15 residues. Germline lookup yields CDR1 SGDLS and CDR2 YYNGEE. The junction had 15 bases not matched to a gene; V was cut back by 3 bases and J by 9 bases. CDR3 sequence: CASSARGDSATPQYF. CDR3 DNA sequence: TGTGCCAGCAGCGCCCGGGGGGACTCCGCCACGCCGCAGTACTTC.

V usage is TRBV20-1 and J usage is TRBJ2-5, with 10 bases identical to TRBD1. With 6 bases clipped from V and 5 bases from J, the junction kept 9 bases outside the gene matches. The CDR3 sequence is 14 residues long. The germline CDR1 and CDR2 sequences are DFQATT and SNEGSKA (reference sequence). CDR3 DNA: TGCAGTGCCCAGAGACAGGGGGCCGGGGAGACCCAGTACTTC. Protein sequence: CSAQRQGAGETQYF.

Written as DNA, the CDR3 is TGTGCCAGCAGCCAATCGGGGAGAGGAGCGACTAACTATGGCTACACCTTC. Encoded protein: CASSQSGRGATNYGYTF. The chain employs TRBV16 and TRBJ1-2; D remains unclear. The ends were cut back, 0 bases at V and 0 bases at J, with 14 bases in the middle. The CDR3 is 17 amino acids. Germline CDR1 and CDR2: KGHSY and FQNENV.

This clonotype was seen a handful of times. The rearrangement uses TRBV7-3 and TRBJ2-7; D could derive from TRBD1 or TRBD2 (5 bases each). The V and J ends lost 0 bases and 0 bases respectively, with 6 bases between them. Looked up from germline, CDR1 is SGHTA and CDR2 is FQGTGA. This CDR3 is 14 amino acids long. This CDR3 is CASSLTGASYEQYF. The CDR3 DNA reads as TGTGCCAGCAGCTTAACCGGGGCCTCCTACGAGCAGTACTTC.

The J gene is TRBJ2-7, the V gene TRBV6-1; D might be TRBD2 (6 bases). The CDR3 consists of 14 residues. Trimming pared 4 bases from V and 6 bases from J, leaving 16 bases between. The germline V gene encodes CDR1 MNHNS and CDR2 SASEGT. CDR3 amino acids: CASSASGLTLEQYF. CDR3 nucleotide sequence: TGTGCCAGCAGTGCCTCGGGACTCACCCTCGAGCAGTACTTC.

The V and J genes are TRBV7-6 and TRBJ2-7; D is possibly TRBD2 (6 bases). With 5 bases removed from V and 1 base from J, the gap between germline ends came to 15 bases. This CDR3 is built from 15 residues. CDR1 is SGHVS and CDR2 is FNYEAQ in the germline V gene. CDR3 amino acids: CASSPRWDSSYEQYF. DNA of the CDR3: TGTGCCAGCAGCCCCCGCTGGGACTCTTCCTACGAGCAGTACTTC.

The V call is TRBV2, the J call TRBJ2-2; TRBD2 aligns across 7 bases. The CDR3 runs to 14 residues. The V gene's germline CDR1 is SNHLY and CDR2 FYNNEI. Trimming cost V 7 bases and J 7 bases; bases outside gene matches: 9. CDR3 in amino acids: CASTGTTFGGELFF. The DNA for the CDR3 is TGTGCCAGCACCGGGACTACTTTTGGCGGGGAGCTGTTTTTT.

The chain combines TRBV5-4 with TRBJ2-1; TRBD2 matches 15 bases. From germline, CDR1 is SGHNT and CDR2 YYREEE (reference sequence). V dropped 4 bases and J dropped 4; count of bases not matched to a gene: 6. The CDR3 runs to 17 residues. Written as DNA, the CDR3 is TGTGCCAGCAGCCCCCGAGGACTAGCGGGAGGGTACAATGAGCAGTTCTTC. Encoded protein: CASSPRGLAGGYNEQFF.

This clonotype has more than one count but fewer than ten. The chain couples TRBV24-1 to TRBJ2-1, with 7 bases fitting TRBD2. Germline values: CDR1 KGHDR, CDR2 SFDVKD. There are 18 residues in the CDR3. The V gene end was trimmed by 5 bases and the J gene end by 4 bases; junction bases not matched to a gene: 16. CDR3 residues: CATSARDPRGGRYNEQFF. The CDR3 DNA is TGTGCCACCAGTGCCCGGGACCCACGGGGAGGGCGGTACAATGAGCAGTTCTTC.